Sequencing of this TCR beta chain was carried out in a study of CD8 T cells in Susac syndrome. The RNA, about 0.5 to 1 ug, was put through reverse transcription using random hexamers. A single record per CDR3 protein comes from TCRdb applying MiXCR to the immunoSEQ multiplex PCR reads. In the table there are a few hundred thousand distinct CDR3 sequences, roughly 85% of which are singletons. The sample holds one count of this clonotype. This TCR was sampled from a human donor with multiple sclerosis. The sequenced sample consisted of CD8+ T cells from PBMCs.

The CDR3, as DNA: TGTGCCAGCAGCCCGACAGTGAACAATGAGCAGTTCTTC. Encoded protein: CASSPTVNNEQFF. The gene calls are TRBV28 and TRBJ2-1; a weak D match, TRBD1 (5 bases). V lost 6 bases to trimming and J lost 5 bases, with 11 bases between them. The CDR3 length is 13 residues. The V gene's germline CDR1 is MDHEN and CDR2 SYDVKM.